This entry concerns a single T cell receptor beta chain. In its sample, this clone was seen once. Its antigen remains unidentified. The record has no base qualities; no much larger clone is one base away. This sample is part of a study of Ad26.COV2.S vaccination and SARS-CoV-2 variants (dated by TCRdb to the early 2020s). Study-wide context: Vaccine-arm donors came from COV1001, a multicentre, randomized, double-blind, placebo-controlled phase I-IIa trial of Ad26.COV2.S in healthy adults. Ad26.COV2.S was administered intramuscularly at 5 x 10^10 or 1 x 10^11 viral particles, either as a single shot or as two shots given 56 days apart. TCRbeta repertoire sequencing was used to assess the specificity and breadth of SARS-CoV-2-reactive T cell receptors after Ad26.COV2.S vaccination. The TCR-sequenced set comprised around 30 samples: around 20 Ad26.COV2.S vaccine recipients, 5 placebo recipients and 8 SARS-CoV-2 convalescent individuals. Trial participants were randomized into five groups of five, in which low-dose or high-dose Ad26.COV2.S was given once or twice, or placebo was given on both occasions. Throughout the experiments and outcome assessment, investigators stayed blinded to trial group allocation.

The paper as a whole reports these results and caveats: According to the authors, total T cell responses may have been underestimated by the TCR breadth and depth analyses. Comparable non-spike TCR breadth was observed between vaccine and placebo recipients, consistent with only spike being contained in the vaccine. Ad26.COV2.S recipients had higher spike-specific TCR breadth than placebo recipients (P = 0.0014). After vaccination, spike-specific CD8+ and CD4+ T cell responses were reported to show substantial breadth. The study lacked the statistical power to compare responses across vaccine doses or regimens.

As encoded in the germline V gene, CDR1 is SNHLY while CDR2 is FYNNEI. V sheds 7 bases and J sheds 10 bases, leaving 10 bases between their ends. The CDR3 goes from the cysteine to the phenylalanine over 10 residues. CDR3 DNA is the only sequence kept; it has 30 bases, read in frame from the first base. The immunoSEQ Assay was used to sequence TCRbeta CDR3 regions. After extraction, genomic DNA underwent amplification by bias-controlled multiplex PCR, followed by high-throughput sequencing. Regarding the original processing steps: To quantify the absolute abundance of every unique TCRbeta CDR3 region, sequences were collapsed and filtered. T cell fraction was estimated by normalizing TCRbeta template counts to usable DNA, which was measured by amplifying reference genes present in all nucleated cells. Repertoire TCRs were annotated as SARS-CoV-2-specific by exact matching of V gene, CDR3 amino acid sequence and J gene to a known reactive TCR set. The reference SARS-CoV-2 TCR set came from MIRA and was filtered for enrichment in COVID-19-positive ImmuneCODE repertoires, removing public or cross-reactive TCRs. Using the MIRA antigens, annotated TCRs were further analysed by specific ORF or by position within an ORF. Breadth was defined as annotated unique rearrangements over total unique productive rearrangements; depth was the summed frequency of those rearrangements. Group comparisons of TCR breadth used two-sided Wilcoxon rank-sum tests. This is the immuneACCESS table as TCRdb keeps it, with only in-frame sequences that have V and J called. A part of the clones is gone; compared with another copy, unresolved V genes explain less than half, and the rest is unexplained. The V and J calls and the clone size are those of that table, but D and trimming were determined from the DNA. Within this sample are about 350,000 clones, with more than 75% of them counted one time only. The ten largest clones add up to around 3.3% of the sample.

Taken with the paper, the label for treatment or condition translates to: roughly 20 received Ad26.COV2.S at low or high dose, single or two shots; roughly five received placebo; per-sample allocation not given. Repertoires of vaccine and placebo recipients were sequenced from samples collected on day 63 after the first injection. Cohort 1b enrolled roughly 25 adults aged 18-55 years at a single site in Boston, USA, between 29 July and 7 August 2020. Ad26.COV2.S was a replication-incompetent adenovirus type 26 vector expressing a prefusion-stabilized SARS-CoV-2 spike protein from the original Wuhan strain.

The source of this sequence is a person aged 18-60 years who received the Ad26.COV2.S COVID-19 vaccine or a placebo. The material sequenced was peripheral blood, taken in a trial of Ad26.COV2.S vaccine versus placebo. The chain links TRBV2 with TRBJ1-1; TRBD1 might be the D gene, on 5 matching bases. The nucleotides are TGTGCCAGCACAGGGAGTAGAGCTTTCTTT. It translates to CASTGSRAFF.